Each of the 8 T cell receptor beta chains below was sequenced from the same sample in a study of cytomegalovirus exposure and HLA in healthy donors. The PCR contained 60 Vbeta and 13 Jbeta primers. The data were produced by immunoSEQ multiplex PCR, yet TCRdb's version contains in-frame clones alone and is incomplete. The sample yields around 40,000 clones, roughly 87% seen once. Material: PBMCs. These receptors originate from a middle-aged woman in good health and CMV-seropositive.

The CDR3 sequence: CASSQATGLGYTF. The CDR3 DNA reads as TGTGCCAGCAGCCAAGCTACAGGGCTTGGCTACACCTTC. The genes are TRBV14 and TRBJ1-2; tentative D call: TRBD1 (6 bases). Trimming took off 1 base at V and 7 bases at J, with 10 bases between the two ends. CDR3 length: 13 amino acids. From germline, CDR1 is SGHDN and CDR2 FVKESK. Looking up the rest from reference TRBV14 and TRBJ1-2 gives the full variable domain: EAGVTQFPSHSVIEKGQTVTLRCDPISGHDNLYWYRRVMGKEIKFLLHFVKESKQDESGMPNNRFLAERTGGTYSTLKVQPAELEDSGVYFCASSQATGLGYTFGSGTRLTVV.

This chain uses TRBV7-2 with TRBJ1-5; D possibly corresponds to TRBD1 (5 bases). V was clipped by 9 bases and J by 2 bases, with 14 bases between them. The germline V gene has CDR1 SGHTA and CDR2 FQGNSA. The CDR3 totals 14 residues. The CDR3 here is CASHTGMGNQPQHF. As DNA, the CDR3 is TGTGCCAGTCATACAGGAATGGGCAATCAGCCCCAGCATTTT.

The chain has TRBV6-1 and TRBJ1-5, with D unclear. V was pared by 7 bases and J by 2 bases, with 12 bases between. Germline CDR1 reads MNHNS; CDR2 reads SASEGT. This CDR3 spans 14 amino acids. The CDR3 sequence: CASITTGGNQPQHF. The CDR3 DNA reads TGTGCCAGCATAACCACCGGAGGCAATCAGCCCCAGCATTTT.

Regarding this clone: Other nucleotide sequences from this sample produce the same CDR3. The gene calls are TRBV5-1 and TRBJ2-7; D possibly corresponds to TRBD1 (6 bases). V gave up 4 bases and J gave up 1 base, with 12 bases separating them. The V gene's germline CDR1 is SGHRS and CDR2 YFSETQ. The CDR3 sequence is 14 residues long. The CDR3 loop reads CASSTRDNSYEQYF. The CDR3 nucleotides are TGCGCCAGCAGCACCCGGGACAATTCCTACGAGCAGTACTTC.

CDR3 amino acids: CASSPDVRQGTEAFF. The CDR3 nucleotides are TGTGCCAGCAGCCCAGATGTTCGACAGGGGACTGAAGCTTTCTTT. The rearrangement joins TRBV6-1 to TRBJ1-1, with 8 bases aligning to TRBD1. J lost 5 bases, V lost 6 bases, and 11 bases had no gene match. The CDR3 covers 15 residues. Germline loops: CDR1 MNHNS, CDR2 SASEGT.

The chain recombines TRBV29-1 with TRBJ2-1; D not resolved. The ends were cut back, 3 bases at V and 7 bases at J, with 19 bases in the middle. This CDR3 is built from 15 residues. From germline, CDR1 is SQVTM and CDR2 ANQGSEA. CDR3 nucleotides: TGCAGCGTTGATGGCATGAGCGACGGGTTTAATGAGCAGTTCTTC. Amino acids: CSVDGMSDGFNEQFF.

The J gene is TRBJ2-5, the V gene TRBV28, with TRBD2 matching over 7 bases. Germline V gives CDR1 MDHEN, CDR2 SYDVKM. Trimming at V came to 10 bases and at J to 7 bases, leaving 6 bases not matched to a gene. This CDR3 has 11 amino acids. The CDR3 loop is CAIHGEGTQYF. CDR3 DNA sequence: TGTGCCATCCATGGGGAGGGGACCCAGTACTTC.

The genes are TRBV6-5 and TRBJ2-5; D call uncertain. Trimming removed 6 bases from V and 5 bases from J, with 7 bases in between. CDR3 length: 11 residues. The germline V gene has CDR1 MNHEY and CDR2 SVGAGI. CDR3 loop: CASSYDETQYF. Here the CDR3 DNA reads TGTGCCAGCAGCTATGATGAGACCCAGTACTTC.